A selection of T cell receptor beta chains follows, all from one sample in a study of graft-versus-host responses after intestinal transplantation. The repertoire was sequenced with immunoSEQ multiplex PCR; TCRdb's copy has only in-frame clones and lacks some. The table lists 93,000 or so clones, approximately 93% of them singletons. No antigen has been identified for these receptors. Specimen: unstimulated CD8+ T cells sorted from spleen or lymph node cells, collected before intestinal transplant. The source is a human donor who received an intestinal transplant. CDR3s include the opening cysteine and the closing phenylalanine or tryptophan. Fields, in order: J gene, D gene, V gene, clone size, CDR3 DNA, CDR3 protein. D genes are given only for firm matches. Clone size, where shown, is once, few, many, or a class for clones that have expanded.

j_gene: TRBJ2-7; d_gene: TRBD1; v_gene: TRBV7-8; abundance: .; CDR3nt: TGTGCCAGCAGCCAGGGGGTTCCCTACGAGCAGTACTTC; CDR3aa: CASSQGVPYEQYF
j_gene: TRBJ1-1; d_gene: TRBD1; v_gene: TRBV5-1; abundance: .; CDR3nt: TGCGCCAGCAGCCAACGACAGGGAAACACTGAAGCTTTCTTT; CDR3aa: CASSQRQGNTEAFF
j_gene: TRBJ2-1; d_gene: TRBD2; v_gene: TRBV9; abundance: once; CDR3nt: TGTGCCAGCAGCGTAGGGACTAGCGGGGGGGCCTACAATGAGCAGTTCTTC; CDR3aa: CASSVGTSGGAYNEQFF
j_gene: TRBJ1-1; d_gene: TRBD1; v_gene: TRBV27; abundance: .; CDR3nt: TGTGCCAGCCATGGACAGGGTGACACTGAAGCTTTCTTT; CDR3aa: CASHGQGDTEAFF
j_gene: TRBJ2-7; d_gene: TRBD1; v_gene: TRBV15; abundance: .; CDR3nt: TGTGCCACCAGTCCACGGGACAGCTCCTACGAGCAGTACTTC; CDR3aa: CATSPRDSSYEQYF
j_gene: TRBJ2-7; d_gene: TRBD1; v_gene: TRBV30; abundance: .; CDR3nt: TGTGCCTGGTCACACTCTGGGACAGGGGACGAGCAGTACTTC; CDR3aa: CAWSHSGTGDEQYF
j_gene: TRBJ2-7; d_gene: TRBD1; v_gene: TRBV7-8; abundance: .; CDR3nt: TGTGCCAGCAGCTTAGATGAAGGGGGCTGGGAGCAGTACTTC; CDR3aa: CASSLDEGGWEQYF
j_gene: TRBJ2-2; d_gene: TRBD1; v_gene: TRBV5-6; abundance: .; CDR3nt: TGTGCCAGCAGCCCGGGACAGGGAACCGGGGAGCTGTTTTTT; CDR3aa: CASSPGQGTGELFF
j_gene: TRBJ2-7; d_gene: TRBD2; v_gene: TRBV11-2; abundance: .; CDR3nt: TGTGCCAGCAGCTTAGATCCGGGGGGTATGGGGCAATACGAGCAGTACTTC; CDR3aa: CASSLDPGGMGQYEQYF
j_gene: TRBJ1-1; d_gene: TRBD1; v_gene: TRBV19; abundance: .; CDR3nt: TGTGCCAGCCGATACTACGACAGGGCGGGCACTGAAGCTTTCTTT; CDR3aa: CASRYYDRAGTEAFF
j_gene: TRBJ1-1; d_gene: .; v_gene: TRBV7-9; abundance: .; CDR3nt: TGTGCCATCCTTTCCCAGGACACTGAAGCTTTCTTT; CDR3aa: CAILSQDTEAFF
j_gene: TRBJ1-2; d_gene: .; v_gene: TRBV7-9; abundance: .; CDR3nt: TGTGCCAGCGAGGGGTCCTGGGCCTATGGCTACACCTTC; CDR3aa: CASEGSWAYGYTF
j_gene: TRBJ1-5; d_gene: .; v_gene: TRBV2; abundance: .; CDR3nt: TGTGCCAGCTTTGACGGTTATAGCAATCAGCCCCAGCATTTT; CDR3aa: CASFDGYSNQPQHF
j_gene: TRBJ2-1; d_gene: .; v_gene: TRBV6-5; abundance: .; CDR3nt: TGTGCCAGCAGTGGCCCAAGCGATGAGCAGTTCTTC; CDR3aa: CASSGPSDEQFF
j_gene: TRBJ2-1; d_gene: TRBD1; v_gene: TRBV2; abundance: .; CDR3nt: TGTGCCAGCAGGGGACAGGGGGCTGAGCAGTTCTTC; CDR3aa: CASRGQGAEQFF
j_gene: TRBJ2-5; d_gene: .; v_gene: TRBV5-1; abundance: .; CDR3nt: TGCGCCAGCAGCTTGGAGGGCTCGGAGACCCAGTACTTC; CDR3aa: CASSLEGSETQYF
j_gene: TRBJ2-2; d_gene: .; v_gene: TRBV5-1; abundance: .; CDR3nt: TGCGCCATCTACAGGGACACCGGGGAGCTGTTTTTT; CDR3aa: CAIYRDTGELFF
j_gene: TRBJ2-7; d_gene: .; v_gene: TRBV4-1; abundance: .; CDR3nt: TGCGCCAGCAGCCAAGAGGGAAGGAGCTCCTACGAGCAGTACTTC; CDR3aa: CASSQEGRSSYEQYF
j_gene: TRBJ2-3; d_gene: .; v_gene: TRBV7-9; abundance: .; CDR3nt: TGTGCCAGCAGCCTCCCCCGGGGGTACACAGATACGCAGTATTTT; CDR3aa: CASSLPRGYTDTQYF
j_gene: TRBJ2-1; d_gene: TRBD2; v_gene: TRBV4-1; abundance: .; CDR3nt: TGCGCCAGCAGCCAAACTAGCGGAACCTACAATGAGCAGTTCTTC; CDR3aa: CASSQTSGTYNEQFF
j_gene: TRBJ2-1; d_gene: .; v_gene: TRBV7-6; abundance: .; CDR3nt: TGTGCCAGCAGCCCCGGGGGAGGCTCCTACAATGAGCAGTTCTTC; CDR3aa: CASSPGGGSYNEQFF
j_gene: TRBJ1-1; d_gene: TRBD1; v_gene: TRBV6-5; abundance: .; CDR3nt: TGTGCCAGCAGGGCAAACAGGGGCCCTGAAGCTTTCTTT; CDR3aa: CASRANRGPEAFF
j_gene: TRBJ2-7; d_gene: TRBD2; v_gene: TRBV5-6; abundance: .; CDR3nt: TGTGCCAGCAGCTTCCTAGCGGGGCTCTCCTACGAGCAGTACTTC; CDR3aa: CASSFLAGLSYEQYF
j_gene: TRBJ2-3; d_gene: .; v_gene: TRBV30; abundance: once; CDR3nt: TGTGCTACTTCGGGCCTTTCGGGGGATACGCAGTATTTT; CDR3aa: CATSGLSGDTQYF
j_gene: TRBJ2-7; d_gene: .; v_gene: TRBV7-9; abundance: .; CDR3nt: TGTGCCAGCAGCCTCGGTTTAGACTACGAGCAGTACTTC; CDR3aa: CASSLGLDYEQYF
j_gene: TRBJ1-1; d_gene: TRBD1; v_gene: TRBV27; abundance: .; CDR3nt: TGTGCCAGCAGTTTAAACAGGGGGTCGACTGAAGCTTTCTTT; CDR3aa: CASSLNRGSTEAFF
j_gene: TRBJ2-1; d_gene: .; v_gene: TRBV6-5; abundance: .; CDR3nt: TGTGCCAGCGGGGGAAATGAGCAGTTCTTC; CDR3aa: CASGGNEQFF
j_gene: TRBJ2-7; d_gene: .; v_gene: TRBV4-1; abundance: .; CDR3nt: TGCGCCAGCAGCCAAGAGTGGGGAACTACTAGCTCCTACGGGCAGTACTTC; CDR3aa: CASSQEWGTTSSYGQYF
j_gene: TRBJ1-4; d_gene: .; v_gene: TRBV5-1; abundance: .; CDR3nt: TGCGCCAGCAGCTTGGTTCCGGATGAAAAACTGTTTTTT; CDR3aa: CASSLVPDEKLFF
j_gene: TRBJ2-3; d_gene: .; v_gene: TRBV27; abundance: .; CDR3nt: TGTGCCAGCACAGGGGCGCGCACAGATACGCAGTATTTT; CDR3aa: CASTGARTDTQYF
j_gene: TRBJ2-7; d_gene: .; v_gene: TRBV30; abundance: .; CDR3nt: TGTGCCTGGAGTGACTTAGTTGCTGGCGAGCAGTACTTC; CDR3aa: CAWSDLVAGEQYF